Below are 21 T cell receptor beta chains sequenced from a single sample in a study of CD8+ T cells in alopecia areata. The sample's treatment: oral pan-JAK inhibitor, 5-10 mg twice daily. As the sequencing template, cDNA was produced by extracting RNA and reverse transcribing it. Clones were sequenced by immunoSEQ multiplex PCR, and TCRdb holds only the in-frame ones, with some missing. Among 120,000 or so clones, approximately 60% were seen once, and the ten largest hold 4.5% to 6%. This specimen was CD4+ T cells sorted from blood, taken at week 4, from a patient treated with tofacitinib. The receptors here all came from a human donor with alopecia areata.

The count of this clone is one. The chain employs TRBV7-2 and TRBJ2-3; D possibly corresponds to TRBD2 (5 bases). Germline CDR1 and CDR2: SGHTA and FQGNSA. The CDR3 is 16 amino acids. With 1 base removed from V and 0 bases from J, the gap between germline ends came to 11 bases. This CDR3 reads CASSLGFGGSTDTQYF. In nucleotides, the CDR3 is TGTGCCAGCAGCTTAGGATTCGGCGGGAGCACAGATACGCAGTATTTT.

CDR3 protein: CASSLAKGWVAYGYTF. The CDR3, as DNA: TGTGCCAGCAGCTTAGCAAAGGGTTGGGTGGCCTATGGCTACACCTTC. The chain couples TRBV7-2 to TRBJ1-2; D remains ambiguous. V lost 0 bases and J lost 4, with 15 bases in between. The germline V gene has CDR1 SGHTA and CDR2 FQGNSA. The CDR3 spans 16 residues.

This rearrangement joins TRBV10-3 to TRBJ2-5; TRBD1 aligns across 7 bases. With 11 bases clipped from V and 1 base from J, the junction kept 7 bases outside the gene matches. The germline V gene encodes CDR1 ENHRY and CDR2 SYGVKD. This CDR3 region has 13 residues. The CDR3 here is CAARRDSQETQYF. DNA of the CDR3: TGTGCCGCTCGCCGGGACAGCCAAGAGACCCAGTACTTC.

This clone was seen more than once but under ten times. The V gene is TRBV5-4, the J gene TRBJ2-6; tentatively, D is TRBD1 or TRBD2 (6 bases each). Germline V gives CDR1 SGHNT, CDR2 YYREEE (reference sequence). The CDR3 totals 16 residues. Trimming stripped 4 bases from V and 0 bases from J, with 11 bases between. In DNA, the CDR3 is TGTGCCAGCAGCCTAGGGGGGTACTCTGGGGCCAACGTCCTGACTTTC. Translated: CASSLGGYSGANVLTF.

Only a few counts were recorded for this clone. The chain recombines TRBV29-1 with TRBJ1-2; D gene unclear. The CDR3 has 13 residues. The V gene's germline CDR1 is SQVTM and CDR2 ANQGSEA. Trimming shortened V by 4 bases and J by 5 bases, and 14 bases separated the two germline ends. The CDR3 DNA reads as TGCAGCGTTGTGGTTGGGCCGCTATATGGCTACACCTTC. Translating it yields CSVVVGPLYGYTF.

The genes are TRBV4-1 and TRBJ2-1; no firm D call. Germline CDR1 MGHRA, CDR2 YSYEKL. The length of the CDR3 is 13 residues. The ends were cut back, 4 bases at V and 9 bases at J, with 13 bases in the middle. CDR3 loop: CASSRQREAEQFF. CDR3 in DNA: TGCGCCAGCAGCCGCCAGCGAGAGGCTGAGCAGTTCTTC.

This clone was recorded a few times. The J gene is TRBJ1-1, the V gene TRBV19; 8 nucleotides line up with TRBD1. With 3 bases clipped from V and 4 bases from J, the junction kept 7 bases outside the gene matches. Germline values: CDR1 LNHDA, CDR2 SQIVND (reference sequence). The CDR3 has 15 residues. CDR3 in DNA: TGTGCCAGTAGTATTCATCCAGGGGGCGGCACTGAAGCTTTCTTT. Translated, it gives CASSIHPGGGTEAFF.

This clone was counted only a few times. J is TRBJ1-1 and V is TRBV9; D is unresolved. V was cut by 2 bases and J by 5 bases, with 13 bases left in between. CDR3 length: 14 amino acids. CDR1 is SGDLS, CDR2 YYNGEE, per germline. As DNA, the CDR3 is TGTGCCAGCAGCGTGGCGGGGAGCGGGACTGAAGCTTTCTTT. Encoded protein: CASSVAGSGTEAFF.

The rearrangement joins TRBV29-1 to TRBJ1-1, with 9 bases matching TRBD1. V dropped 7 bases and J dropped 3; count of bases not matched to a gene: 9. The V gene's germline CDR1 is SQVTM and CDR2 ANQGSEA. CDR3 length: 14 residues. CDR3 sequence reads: CSAARDREDTEAFF. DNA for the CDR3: TGCAGCGCTGCTCGGGACAGGGAGGACACTGAAGCTTTCTTT.

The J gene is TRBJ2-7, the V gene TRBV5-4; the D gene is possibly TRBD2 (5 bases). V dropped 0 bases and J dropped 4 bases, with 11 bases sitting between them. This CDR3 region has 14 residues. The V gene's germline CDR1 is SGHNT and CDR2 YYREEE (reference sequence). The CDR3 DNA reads TGTGCCAGCAGCTTGGGGACTCTCTCGTACGAGCAGTACTTC. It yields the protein CASSLGTLSYEQYF. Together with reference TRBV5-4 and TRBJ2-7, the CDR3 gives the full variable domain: ETGVTQSPTHLIKTRGQQVTLRCSSQSGHNTVSWYQQALGQGPQFIFQYYREEENGRGNFPPRFSGLQFPNYSSELNVNALELDDSALYLCASSLGTLSYEQYFGPGTRLTVT.

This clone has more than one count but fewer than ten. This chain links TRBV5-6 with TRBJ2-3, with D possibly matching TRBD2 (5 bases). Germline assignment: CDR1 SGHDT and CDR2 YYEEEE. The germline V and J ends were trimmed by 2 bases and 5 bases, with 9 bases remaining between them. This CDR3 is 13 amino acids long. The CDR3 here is CASSLKGLDTQYF. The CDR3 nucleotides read TGTGCCAGCAGCTTAAAAGGACTAGATACGCAGTATTTT.

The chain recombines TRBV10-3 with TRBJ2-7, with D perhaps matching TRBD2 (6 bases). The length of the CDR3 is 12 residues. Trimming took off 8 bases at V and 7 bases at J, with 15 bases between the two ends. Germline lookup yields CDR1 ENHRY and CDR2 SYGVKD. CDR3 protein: CAISHGGREQYF. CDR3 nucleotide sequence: TGTGCCATCTCTCATGGGGGGAGGGAGCAGTACTTC.

The CDR3, as DNA: TGTGCCAGCAGCTCAGTAAGAGATACGCAGTATTTT. Translated, it gives CASSSVRDTQYF. The chain is built from TRBV7-2 and TRBJ2-3; D uncertain. The germline V and J ends were trimmed by 4 bases and 5 bases, with 7 bases remaining between them. CDR3 size: 12 residues. Per the germline V gene, CDR1 is SGHTA and CDR2 is FQGNSA.

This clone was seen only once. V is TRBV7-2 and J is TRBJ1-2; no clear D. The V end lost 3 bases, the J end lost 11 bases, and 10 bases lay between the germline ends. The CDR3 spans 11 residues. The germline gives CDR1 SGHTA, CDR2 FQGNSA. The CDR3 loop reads CASSFLHLYTF. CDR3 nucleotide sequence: TGTGCCAGCAGCTTCCTACACCTTTACACCTTC.

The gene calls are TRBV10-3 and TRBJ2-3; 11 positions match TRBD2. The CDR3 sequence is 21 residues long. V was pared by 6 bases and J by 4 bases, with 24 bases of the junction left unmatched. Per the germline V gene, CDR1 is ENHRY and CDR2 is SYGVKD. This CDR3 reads CAIRRPSRGTSGASTADTQYF. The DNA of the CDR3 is TGTGCCATCAGACGCCCCTCCCGGGGGACTAGCGGAGCCTCCACTGCAGATACGCAGTATTTT.

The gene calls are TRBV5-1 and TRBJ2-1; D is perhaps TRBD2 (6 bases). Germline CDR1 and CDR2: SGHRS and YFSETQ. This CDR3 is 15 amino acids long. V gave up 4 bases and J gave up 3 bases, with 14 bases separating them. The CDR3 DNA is TGCGCCAGCAGCGCGACGGGACTCGGCTACAATGAGCAGTTCTTC. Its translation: CASSATGLGYNEQFF. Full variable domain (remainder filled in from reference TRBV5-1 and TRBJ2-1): KAGVTQTPRYLIKTRGQQVTLSCSPISGHRSVSWYQQTPGQGLQFLFEYFSETQRNKGNFPGRFSGRQFSNSRSEMNVSTLELGDSALYLCASSATGLGYNEQFFGPGTRLTVL.

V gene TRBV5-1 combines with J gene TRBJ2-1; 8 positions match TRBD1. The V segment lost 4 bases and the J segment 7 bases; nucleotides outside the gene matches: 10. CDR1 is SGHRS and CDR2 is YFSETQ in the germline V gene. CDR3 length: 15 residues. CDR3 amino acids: CASSNPQGARNEQFF. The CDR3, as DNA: TGCGCCAGCAGCAACCCCCAGGGGGCTAGAAATGAGCAGTTCTTC.

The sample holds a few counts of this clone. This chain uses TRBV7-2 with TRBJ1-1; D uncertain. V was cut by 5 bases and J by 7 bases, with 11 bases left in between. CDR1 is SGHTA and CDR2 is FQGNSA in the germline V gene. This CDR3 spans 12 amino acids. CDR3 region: CASSKTGREAFF. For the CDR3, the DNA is TGTGCCAGCAGCAAAACCGGGCGTGAAGCTTTCTTT.

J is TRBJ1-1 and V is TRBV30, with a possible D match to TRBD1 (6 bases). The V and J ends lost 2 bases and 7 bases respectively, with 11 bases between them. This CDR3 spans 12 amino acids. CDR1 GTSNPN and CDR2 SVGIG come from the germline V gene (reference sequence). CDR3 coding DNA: TGTGCCTGGAGTCGACCAGGGGTTGAAGCTTTCTTT. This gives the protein CAWSRPGVEAFF.

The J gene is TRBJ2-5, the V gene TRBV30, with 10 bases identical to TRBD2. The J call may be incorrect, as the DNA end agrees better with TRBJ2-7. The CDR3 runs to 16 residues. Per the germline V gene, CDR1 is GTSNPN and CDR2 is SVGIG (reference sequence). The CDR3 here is CAWSPLGVAGGYEQYF. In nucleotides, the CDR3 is TGTGCCTGGAGTCCCCTCGGGGTAGCGGGAGGCTACGAGCAGTACTTC.

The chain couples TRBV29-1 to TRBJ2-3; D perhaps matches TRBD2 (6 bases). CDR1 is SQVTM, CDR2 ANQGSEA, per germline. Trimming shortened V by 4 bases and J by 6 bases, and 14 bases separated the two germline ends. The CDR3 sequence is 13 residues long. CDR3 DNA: TGCAGCGTTGGTAGCGGTACAAAGGATACGCAGTATTTT. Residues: CSVGSGTKDTQYF.